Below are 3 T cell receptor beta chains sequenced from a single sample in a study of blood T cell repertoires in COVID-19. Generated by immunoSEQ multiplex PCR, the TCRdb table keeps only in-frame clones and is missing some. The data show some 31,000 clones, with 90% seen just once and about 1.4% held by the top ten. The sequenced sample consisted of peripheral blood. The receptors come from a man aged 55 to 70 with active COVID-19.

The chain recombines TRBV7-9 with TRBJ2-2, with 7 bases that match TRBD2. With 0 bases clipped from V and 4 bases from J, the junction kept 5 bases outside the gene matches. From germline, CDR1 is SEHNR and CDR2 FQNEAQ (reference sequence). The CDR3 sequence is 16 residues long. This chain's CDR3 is CASSLALGGGTGELFF. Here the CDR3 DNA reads TGTGCCAGCAGCTTAGCGCTGGGCGGGGGCACCGGGGAGCTGTTTTTT.

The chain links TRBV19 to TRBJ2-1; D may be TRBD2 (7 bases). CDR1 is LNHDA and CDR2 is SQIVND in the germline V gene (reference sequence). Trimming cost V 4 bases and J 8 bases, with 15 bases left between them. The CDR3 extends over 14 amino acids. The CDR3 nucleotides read TGTGCCAGTAGTAGGGGGGGGCCAGGGGATGAGCAGTTCTTC. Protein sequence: CASSRGGPGDEQFF.

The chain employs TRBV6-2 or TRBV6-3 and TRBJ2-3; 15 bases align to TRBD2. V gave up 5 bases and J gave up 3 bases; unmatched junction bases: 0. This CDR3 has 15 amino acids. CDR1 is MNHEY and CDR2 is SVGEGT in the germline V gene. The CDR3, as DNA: TGTGCCAGCAGTGGACTAGCGGGGGGGACAGATACGCAGTATTTT. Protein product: CASSGLAGGTDTQYF.